The rows below give T cell receptor beta chains drawn from one sample of a study of T cells expressing NK-cell markers. TCRdb re-called the 5' RACE reads; every CDR3 protein appears as one record, without DNA. This sample's clone table lists 440,000 or so distinct CDR3 sequences. Sequenced material: blood T cells: a sorted CD56 or NKG2C T cell subset, CD4+ or CD8+ T cells, or bulk PBMC T cells (not recorded which). The receptors were gathered from a woman between 18 and 69 years old in good health. Both conserved end residues are part of each CDR3.

j_gene,v_gene,len,CDR3aa
TRBJ2-5,TRBV20-1,14,CSARRTGARETQYF
TRBJ2-1,TRBV9,15,CASIVERRHLGEQFF
TRBJ1-2,TRBV7-2,14,CASSLEDRVYGYTF
TRBJ2-1,TRBV7-9,16,CASSLRGVAGYNEQFF
TRBJ2-7,TRBV12-3/TRBV12-4,15,CASSSASGRAGEQYF
TRBJ2-1,TRBV12-3/TRBV12-4,16,CASTQATSGGRNEQFF
TRBJ2-3,TRBV25-1,16,CASSEFTSGGVDTQYF
TRBJ2-6,TRBV27,15,CASSFAGGGANVLTF
TRBJ2-1,TRBV7-2,16,CASSLQGQMTYNEQFF
TRBJ1-5,TRBV3-1,14,CASSQRGWWQPQHF
TRBJ2-2,TRBV5-1,14,CASSSGQNTGELFF
TRBJ2-1,TRBV29-1,15,CSVDFAGDSYNEQFF
TRBJ2-7,TRBV20-1,13,CSARGTSDYEQYF
TRBJ1-3,TRBV20-1,15,CSARDGKSTGNTIYF
TRBJ1-5,TRBV7-8,14,CASSLALASQPQHF
TRBJ2-1,TRBV29-1,14,CSGVGDRRDNEQFF
TRBJ2-5,TRBV29-1,11,CSVEASETQYF
TRBJ1-2,TRBV15,16,CATSSLDTTLNYGYTF
TRBJ2-5,TRBV11-2,17,CASSLDPVAGSQETQYF
TRBJ1-1,TRBV29-1,11,CSVYTAFEAFF
TRBJ1-2,TRBV5-1,13,CASSFDRGDGYTF
TRBJ2-7,TRBV20-1,13,CSARKEPRDEQYF
TRBJ1-1,TRBV20-1,14,CSARGGTKNTEAFF
TRBJ2-6,TRBV30,17,CAWSEPPRVTGANVLTF
TRBJ1-5,TRBV6-2/TRBV6-3,17,CASRPDRGWDSNQPQHF
TRBJ2-7,TRBV6-5,15,CASSYSRVTSYEQYF
TRBJ1-3,TRBV11-2,15,CASRGKRDSGNTIYF
TRBJ1-2,TRBV11-2,18,CASSLVWGTGRPNYGYTF
TRBJ1-1,TRBV29-1,14,CSVRTQGTNTEAFF
TRBJ2-5,TRBV9,16,CASSVYLSGRQGTQYF
TRBJ1-1,TRBV3-1,15,CASSQEWTANTEAFF
TRBJ1-6,TRBV2,15,CASSESFLPYSPLHF
TRBJ2-1,TRBV29-1,15,CSVRAREAGYNEQFF
TRBJ2-7,TRBV4-3,15,CASSQVHVAFYEQYF
TRBJ1-5,TRBV6-2/TRBV6-3,14,CASRNRSSNQPQHF
TRBJ2-1,TRBV10-2,14,CAIAPGQGAGEQFF
TRBJ2-1,TRBV20-1,12,CSATLQGSEQFF
TRBJ2-2,TRBV30,14,CAWSAGLSTGELFF
TRBJ1-6,TRBV12-3/TRBV12-4,14,CASSFMGRGSPLHF
TRBJ2-3,TRBV12-3/TRBV12-4,14,CASSVGSGTDTQYF
TRBJ2-1,TRBV6-1,15,CASTETTSGPNEQFF